This is a list of T cell receptor beta chains from one sample in a study of blood T cell repertoires in COVID-19. Produced via immunoSEQ multiplex PCR; TCRdb's table is partial and in-frame only. The table lists a few hundred thousand clones, about 90% of them singletons, with roughly 1% in the top ten. Material for sequencing was PBMCs or T cells enriched from blood (not recorded which). These receptors originate from a woman in her thirties who had recovered from COVID-19. The CDR3 runs from the conserved cysteine through the conserved F or W. The D gene is left open where the match is weak. Size is stated for part of the rows, as once, few or many counts, or as a class when the clone is expanded.

d_call	clone_size	cdr3_length	v_call	j_call	cdr3_aa	cdr3_nt
TRBD1	NA	18	TRBV4-1	TRBJ1-1	CASSPGRGRIRSNTEAFF	TGCGCCAGCAGCCCAGGCAGGGGGCGAATCCGAAGCAACACTGAAGCTTTCTTT
NA	NA	13	TRBV7-9	TRBJ2-1	CASSPFRGSEQFF	TGTGCCAGCAGCCCCTTCCGGGGGTCTGAGCAGTTCTTC
NA	NA	13	TRBV6-5	TRBJ2-1	CASSYGQLPGQFF	TGTGCCAGCAGTTACGGGCAGCTTCCTGGGCAGTTCTTC
NA	NA	15	TRBV3-1/TRBV3-2	TRBJ2-1	CASRRSSSSYNEQFF	TGTGCCAGCAGAAGGAGCTCGAGCTCCTACAATGAGCAGTTCTTC
NA	NA	15	TRBV28	TRBJ1-2	CASTQSGGPNYGYTF	TGTGCCAGCACCCAGTCGGGGGGACCAAACTATGGCTACACCTTC
NA	few	14	TRBV2	TRBJ1-5	CASSGAYSNQPQHF	TGTGCCAGCAGTGGTGCCTATAGCAATCAGCCCCAGCATTTT
TRBD1	NA	16	TRBV24-1	TRBJ1-6	CATRVPGQGPNSPLHF	TGTGCCACCAGGGTCCCGGGACAGGGGCCTAATTCACCCCTCCACTTT
NA	few	15	TRBV7-7	TRBJ2-7	CASSQGQGSEYEQYF	TGTGCCAGCAGCCAAGGCCAGGGATCGGAGTACGAGCAGTACTTC
TRBD1	NA	15	TRBV6-5	TRBJ1-5	CASKRQGTLNQPQHF	TGTGCCAGCAAGAGACAGGGGACACTCAATCAGCCCCAGCATTTT
NA	NA	11	TRBV29-1	TRBJ1-2	CSVVDSYGYTF	TGCAGCGTCGTGGACAGCTATGGCTACACCTTC
NA	NA	17	TRBV19	TRBJ1-5	CASSQETGYYSNQPQHF	TGTGCCAGTAGTCAAGAGACAGGATATTATAGCAATCAGCCCCAGCATTTT
NA	few	14	TRBV25-1	TRBJ1-2	CASSEWGDNYGYTF	TGTGCCAGCAGTGAATGGGGGGACAACTATGGCTACACCTTC
TRBD1	NA	12	TRBV7-9	TRBJ1-5	CASSTGDQPQHF	TGTGCCAGCAGCACAGGGGATCAGCCCCAGCATTTT
NA	once	12	TRBV14	TRBJ2-3	CASSQQTDTQYF	TGTGCCAGCAGCCAGCAGACAGATACGCAGTATTTT
NA	NA	15	TRBV5-5	TRBJ1-5	CASSLIGGENQPQHF	TGTGCCAGCAGCCTGATCGGGGGGGAAAATCAGCCCCAGCATTTT
NA	few	13	TRBV19	TRBJ1-1	CASSIVANTEAFF	TGTGCCAGTAGTATAGTAGCGAACACTGAAGCTTTCTTT
NA	NA	13	TRBV6-5	TRBJ1-2	CASSRSGEYGYTF	TGTGCCAGCAGTCGGTCAGGGGAGTATGGCTACACCTTC
NA	NA	17	TRBV15	TRBJ1-5	CATSERRHSIRGQPQHF	TGTGCCACCAGCGAGAGGAGACATTCGATCCGGGGGCAGCCCCAGCATTTT
NA	NA	14	TRBV6-2/TRBV6-3	TRBJ1-1	CASSSLDRNTEAFF	TGTGCCAGCAGTTCCCTGGACAGGAACACTGAAGCTTTCTTT
NA	NA	17	TRBV19	TRBJ1-5	CASSIIQAPYSNQPQHF	TGTGCCAGTAGTATAATTCAGGCACCCTATAGCAATCAGCCCCAGCATTTT
NA	NA	14	TRBV10-2	TRBJ2-7	CASSAGGFIYEQYF	TGCGCCAGCAGTGCTGGGGGCTTTATCTACGAGCAGTACTTC
NA	NA	13	TRBV3-1/TRBV3-2	TRBJ1-1	CASSQEQYTEAFF	TGTGCCAGCAGCCAAGAACAGTACACTGAAGCTTTCTTT
TRBD1	NA	15	TRBV2	TRBJ1-2	CASSDTGGVNYGYTF	TGTGCCAGCAGTGACACAGGGGGTGTGAACTATGGCTACACCTTC
TRBD2	once	13	TRBV7-6	TRBJ2-7	CASSLGGLASQYF	TGTGCCAGCAGCTTAGGGGGACTAGCATCGCAGTACTTC
NA	NA	15	TRBV9	TRBJ2-7	CASSTHAGATYEQYF	TGTGCCAGCAGCACCCACGCGGGGGCCACCTACGAGCAGTACTTC
TRBD1	once	16	TRBV5-1	TRBJ2-6	CASSPPQGAGANVLTF	TGCGCCAGCAGCCCCCCTCAGGGGGCTGGGGCCAACGTCCTGACTTTC
NA	NA	15	TRBV6-4	TRBJ1-1	CASREWGQLNTEAFF	TGTGCCAGCAGGGAGTGGGGCCAGTTGAACACTGAAGCTTTCTTT
TRBD1	once	14	TRBV5-5	TRBJ1-2	CASSVGQGNYGYTF	TGTGCCAGCAGCGTCGGACAGGGGAACTATGGCTACACCTTC
NA	NA	13	TRBV6-5	TRBJ1-6	CATSYGGISPLHF	TGTGCCACCTCCTACGGGGGGATCTCACCCCTCCACTTT
TRBD1	NA	15	TRBV6-5	TRBJ2-1	CASSPGRTGRDEQFF	TGTGCCAGCAGCCCCGGGCGGACAGGTAGGGATGAGCAGTTCTTC
TRBD1	NA	16	TRBV15	TRBJ1-6	CATSRGTGVGNSPLHF	TGTGCCACCAGCAGAGGGACAGGGGTAGGCAATTCACCCCTCCACTTT